This is a list of T cell receptor beta chains from one sample in a study of regulatory T cells in long-lasting Graves disease. TCRdb passed the multiplex PCR reads through MiXCR, listing each CDR3 protein once. The table shows 550,000 to 600,000 distinct CDR3 sequences, with approximately 16% occurring only once. The sample was also linked to a second study, of T cells in Graves' hyperthyroidism and ophthalmopathy.

The specimen comprised peripheral blood mononuclear cells (PBMCs), sampled at new diagnosis, from a patient treated with antithyroid drugs. Every receptor here comes from a man in his late teens or twenties with Graves disease. CDR3s include the opening cysteine and the closing phenylalanine or tryptophan. The D gene is left open where the match is weak. Some rows have no size entry. The others give once, few or many, or a class for an expanded clone.

clone_size j_call v_call d_call cdr3_aa cdr3_nt
few TRBJ1-4 TRBV7-2 . CASSLVLVAAGTNEKLFF TGTGCCAGCAGCTTAGTTCTGGTGGCAGCGGGAACTAATGAAAAACTGTTTTTT
many TRBJ2-7 TRBV27 TRBD1 CASSPSPGTGWDSRVYEQYF TGTGCCAGCAGTCCCTCACCCGGGACAGGGTGGGACTCCAGGGTGTACGAGCAGTACTTC
few TRBJ2-7 TRBV27 TRBD1 CASSQGTGVEQYF TGTGCCAGCAGCCAGGGGACAGGGGTGGAGCAGTACTTC
. TRBJ2-7 TRBV15 . CATSSGFFYEQYF TGTGCCACCAGCAGCGGCTTCTTCTACGAGCAGTACTTC
many TRBJ1-3 TRBV12-3/TRBV12-4 . CASSHQDTGNTIYF TGTGCCAGCAGTCATCAGGACACTGGAAACACCATATATTTT
many TRBJ2-3 TRBV5-1 . CASSTGQIVPDTQYF TGCGCCAGCAGCACCGGACAGATAGTCCCAGATACGCAGTATTTT
many TRBJ1-2 TRBV12-3/TRBV12-4 TRBD1 CASSPNSGTGGGYTF TGTGCCAGCAGTCCAAATAGTGGGACAGGGGGTGGCTACACCTTC
few TRBJ2-5 TRBV3-1 . CASSQVGVGETQYF TGTGCCAGCAGCCAAGTTGGGGTCGGGGAGACCCAGTACTTC
many TRBJ2-7 TRBV7-9 . CASSSSPNEQYF TGTGCCAGCAGCTCCTCCCCCAACGAGCAGTACTTC
many TRBJ2-4 TRBV27 TRBD2 CASSGLAADTRRYF TGTGCCAGCAGTGGACTAGCGGCAGACACCCGACGCTATTTC
many TRBJ1-4 TRBV7-9 . CASSLQGIGEKLFF TGTGCCAGCAGCTTACAAGGGATTGGTGAAAAACTGTTTTTT
. TRBJ2-1 TRBV27 TRBD2 CASSFREGREQFF TGTGCCAGCAGTTTTCGGGAGGGCCGAGAGCAGTTCTTC
few TRBJ1-6 TRBV9 . CASSVGSTHNSPLHF TGTGCCAGCAGCGTGGGGTCGACCCATAATTCACCCCTCCACTTT
. TRBJ1-2 TRBV6-1 TRBD1 CASTTGQGAVYGYTF TGTGCCAGCACGACGGGACAGGGGGCCGTCTATGGCTACACCTTC
. TRBJ2-7 TRBV14 TRBD2 CASSQANPGTSGVYEQYF TGTGCCAGCAGCCAAGCTAATCCTGGGACTAGCGGAGTATACGAGCAGTACTTC
many TRBJ1-2 TRBV13 . CASSLWGASGYTF TGTGCCAGCAGCTTATGGGGGGCGAGCGGCTACACCTTC
few TRBJ2-6 TRBV3-1 . CASSHTGSFSGANVLTF TGTGCCAGCAGCCATACAGGGTCGTTTTCTGGGGCCAACGTCCTGACTTTC
few TRBJ2-2 TRBV5-1 TRBD1 CASSLGTGEGSGELFF TGCGCCAGCAGCCTGGGGACAGGGGAAGGCTCCGGGGAGCTGTTTTTT
. TRBJ2-3 TRBV4-1 TRBD1 CASSQQDRADTQYF TGCGCCAGCAGCCAACAGGACAGGGCGGATACGCAGTATTTT
few TRBJ1-3 TRBV12-3/TRBV12-4 TRBD1 CASRRQGRYSGNTIYF TGTGCCAGCCGCCGACAGGGCCGCTACTCTGGAAACACCATATATTTT
. TRBJ1-1 TRBV7-8 . CASSPSRGLATEAFF TGTGCCAGCAGCCCTAGTCGGGGGCTGGCCACTGAAGCTTTCTTT
many TRBJ2-3 TRBV5-1 . CASSFRDTQYF TGCGCCAGCAGCTTTCGAGATACGCAGTATTTT
few TRBJ1-5 TRBV2 TRBD1 CASSEPETGAGGQPQHF TGTGCCAGCAGTGAACCCGAGACAGGGGCCGGCGGTCAGCCCCAGCATTTT
many TRBJ2-5 TRBV6-9 . CASSYLVLTSSQETQYF TGTGCCAGCAGTTACCTCGTCTTAACTAGCAGTCAAGAGACCCAGTACTTC
. TRBJ1-2 TRBV20-1 . CSAKLGVIDGYTF TGCAGTGCTAAACTGGGAGTGATCGATGGCTACACCTTC
. TRBJ2-5 TRBV5-6 TRBD2 CASSRGLAGIQETQYF TGTGCCAGCAGCCGTGGACTAGCGGGGATCCAAGAGACCCAGTACTTC
. TRBJ1-2 TRBV2 TRBD1 CASARDRANYGYTF TGTGCCAGCGCCAGGGACAGGGCTAACTATGGCTACACCTTC